These 5 T cell receptor beta chains were all obtained from the same sample, sequenced in a study of cytomegalovirus exposure and HLA in healthy donors (TCRdb year 2017). Libraries came from the immunoSEQ multiplex PCR assay. For the multiplex PCR, a mixture combining 60 forward primers for TCR Vbeta segments and 13 reverse primers for TCR Jbeta segments was used. The immuneACCESS repertoire file appears here via TCRdb, limited to in-frame rearrangements. These files lack a portion of the clones; in checked studies, under half of the deficit traces to unresolved V genes, and the cause of the others is not known. Within this sample are more than 140,000 clones, with 64% of them counted one time only. The ten largest clones capture roughly 3.1% of the sample. The sample taken for sequencing was PBMCs. All receptors come from a woman between 25 and 40 years old in good health and CMV-seropositive.

Written as DNA, the CDR3 is TGTGCCAGCAGTTCCGCACTGAAGCAGTACTTC. It codes for CASSSALKQYF. This rearrangement joins TRBV27 to TRBJ2-7, with D unresolved. The CDR3 covers 11 residues. The V end was cut by 4 bases, the J end by 8 bases, with 9 bases between. Germline assignment: CDR1 MNHEY and CDR2 SMNVEV (reference sequence).

For the CDR3, the DNA is TGTGCCAGCAGTGTTCTATCCGGAGAGGCGGGGGGGCTAGATGAGCAGTTCTTC. Protein: CASSVLSGEAGGLDEQFF. J is TRBJ2-1 and V is TRBV9; TRBD2 aligns across 9 bases. V was clipped by 5 bases and J by 8 bases; unmatched bases: 20. This CDR3 has 18 residues. CDR1 SGDLS and CDR2 YYNGEE come from the germline V gene.

V is TRBV7-9 and J is TRBJ1-1, with unresolved D. The CDR3 spans 12 residues. V was cut by 1 base and J by 8 bases, with 8 bases left in between. Germline V CDR1 and CDR2: SEHNR, FQNEAQ (reference sequence). CDR3 sequence (DNA): TGTGCCAGCAGCTTAGGGTCAGGAGAAGCTTTCTTT. Translating it yields CASSLGSGEAFF.

The rearrangement uses TRBV5-1 and TRBJ1-2, with D possibly TRBD1 on 5 matching bases. The CDR3 consists of 14 residues. CDR1 is SGHRS and CDR2 is YFSETQ in the germline V gene. Trimming stripped 4 bases from V and 8 bases from J, with 18 bases between. The CDR3 coding sequence is TGCGCCAGCAGCCCGTATGACCCCCCAGGGGGCTACACCTTC. Its protein is CASSPYDPPGGYTF.

The V and J genes are TRBV11-3 and TRBJ2-1; weak D call: TRBD2 (6 bases). The CDR3 runs to 12 residues. Germline values: CDR1 SGHNT, CDR2 YENEEA. Trimming stripped 5 bases from V and 7 bases from J, with 9 bases between. CDR3 residues: CASSVGGNEQFF. Written as DNA, the CDR3 is TGTGCCAGCAGCGTCGGGGGAAATGAGCAGTTCTTC.